Shown below are 23 T cell receptor beta chains from a single sample sequenced in a study of identifying expanded T cells in peripheral blood. Sequencing used immunoSEQ multiplex PCR; TCRdb keeps in-frame clones, though not all of them. The sample holds about 100,000 clones, 75% to 90% seen once. Sample: blood. The receptors here all came from a person aged 18 to 75 in good health.

V is TRBV29-1 and J is TRBJ1-1; the D is unclear. The CDR3 is made up of 13 amino acids. Trimming left V 5 bases short and J 1 base short, with 11 bases between. The germline gives CDR1 SQVTM, CDR2 ANQGSEA. CDR3 coding DNA: TGCAGCGTTACAGAAAACCCGAACACTGAAGCTTTCTTT. Amino acid sequence: CSVTENPNTEAFF.

This clone was recorded only once. V is TRBV30 and J is TRBJ1-5; D is possibly TRBD1 (5 bases). This CDR3 has 13 residues. Per the germline V gene, CDR1 is GTSNPN and CDR2 is SVGIG (reference sequence). Between the trimmed V and J ends, which lost 2 bases and 6 bases, there was a span of 11 bases. CDR3 DNA: TGTGCCTGGAGTCCAGGGCAAAGTCAGCCCCAGCATTTT. Its protein is CAWSPGQSQPQHF.

This rearrangement joins TRBV7-2 to TRBJ1-4, with a tentative D call TRBD1 (6 bases). This CDR3 region has 13 residues. Per the germline V gene, CDR1 is SGHTA and CDR2 is FQGNSA. V was cut by 5 bases and J by 3 bases, with 7 bases left in between. The CDR3 sequence is CASSGQPNEKLFF. In DNA, the CDR3 is TGTGCCAGCAGCGGACAGCCTAATGAAAAACTGTTTTTT.

This chain joins TRBV13 and TRBJ2-7; 10 nucleotides line up with TRBD1. The V gene end was trimmed by 4 bases and the J gene end by 7 bases; junction bases not matched to a gene: 7. The CDR3 totals 14 residues. Germline CDR1 is PRHDT and CDR2 is FYEKMQ (reference sequence). The CDR3 loop reads CASSSYRDRGEQYF. Written as DNA, the CDR3 is TGTGCCAGCAGCTCATACCGGGACAGGGGAGAGCAGTACTTC.

The rearrangement joins TRBV7-2 to TRBJ1-1, with D perhaps matching TRBD1 (6 bases). Trimming pared 3 bases from V and 1 base from J, leaving 9 bases between. The CDR3 loop spans 14 amino acids. CDR1 SGHTA and CDR2 FQGNSA come from the germline V gene. The CDR3 region is CASSFSQGNTEAFF. The CDR3 bases are TGTGCCAGCAGCTTTTCACAGGGGAACACTGAAGCTTTCTTT.

This clone was seen a handful of times. The V call is TRBV5-6, the J call TRBJ1-4; D remains ambiguous. This CDR3 has 14 residues. V was shortened by 1 base and J by 8 bases, with 12 bases between the two germline ends. The germline V gene encodes CDR1 SGHDT and CDR2 YYEEEE. The CDR3 DNA follows: TGTGCCAGCAGCTTGAGAGTCTTGGGGGAAAAACTGTTTTTT. This sequence encodes CASSLRVLGEKLFF.

The sample holds one count of this clone. The V gene is TRBV2, the J gene TRBJ2-7, with D possibly being TRBD1 or TRBD2 (6 bases each). V was clipped by 11 bases and J by 2 bases, with 16 bases between them. CDR1 SNHLY and CDR2 FYNNEI come from the germline V gene. CDR3 size: 13 residues. CDR3 sequence (DNA): TGTGCCCCTTTTCGGGGGCCGACCTACGAGCAGTACTTC. Translating gives CAPFRGPTYEQYF.

V usage is TRBV27 and J usage is TRBJ1-1; possible D gene TRBD1, 5 bases. CDR1 MNHEY and CDR2 SMNVEV come from the germline V gene (reference sequence). The CDR3 has 13 amino acids. V was clipped by 6 bases and J by 6 bases, with 14 bases between them. DNA of the CDR3: TGTGCCAGCAGGCCGCCTCGGGGCCCTGAAGCTTTCTTT. The encoded protein is CASRPPRGPEAFF.

This chain uses TRBV7-2 with TRBJ1-2; 8 bases agree with TRBD1. Germline trimming cut 6 bases from V and 3 bases from J; bases unmatched to any gene: 6. Per germline, CDR1 SGHTA and CDR2 FQGNSA. The CDR3 covers 14 residues. CDR3 DNA sequence: TGTGCCAGCAGTTTGGACAGGGACGACTATGGCTACACCTTC. It specifies CASSLDRDDYGYTF.

The chain recombines TRBV5-1 with TRBJ2-1, with a tentative D call TRBD1 (5 bases). The CDR3 totals 14 residues. Germline CDR1 and CDR2: SGHRS and YFSETQ. With 9 bases removed from V and 3 bases from J, the gap between germline ends came to 16 bases. CDR3 sequence reads: CATGQGRNYNEQFF. For the CDR3, the DNA is TGCGCCACCGGACAAGGGCGGAACTACAATGAGCAGTTCTTC.

The chain recombines TRBV11-3 with TRBJ2-1; a weak D match, TRBD2 (7 bases). Germline assignment: CDR1 SGHNT and CDR2 YENEEA. CDR3 size: 16 residues. Between the trimmed V and J ends, which lost 1 base and 5 bases, there was a span of 15 bases. The CDR3 region is CASSLGGGRPNNEQFF. The CDR3 DNA reads TGTGCCAGCAGCTTAGGGGGGGGCCGACCTAACAATGAGCAGTTCTTC.

The V call is TRBV18, the J call TRBJ1-6; D is ambiguous. CDR1 and CDR2 from the germline V gene are KGHSH and LQKENI. The CDR3 is 15 residues long. V lost 2 bases, J lost 6 bases, and 11 bases lay in between. CDR3 protein: CASSPSRRINSPLHF. The CDR3 region has the DNA TGTGCCAGCTCACCAAGCCGGCGGATTAATTCACCCCTCCACTTT.

The gene calls are TRBV29-1 and TRBJ1-2; D uncertain. The CDR3 spans 13 residues. Per the germline V gene, CDR1 is SQVTM and CDR2 is ANQGSEA. V lost 8 bases, J lost 0 bases, and 13 bases lay in between. CDR3 nucleotides: TGCAGCACCGCGCGGGGAGCTAACTATGGCTACACCTTC. Its translation is CSTARGANYGYTF.

V gene TRBV6-1 combines with J gene TRBJ1-4; 11 nucleotides agree with TRBD1. The CDR3 loop spans 15 amino acids. The V segment lost 9 bases and the J segment 8 bases; nucleotides outside the gene matches: 11. Per the germline V gene, CDR1 is MNHNS and CDR2 is SASEGT. The CDR3 reads CASGDRGFWEEKLFF. DNA for the CDR3: TGTGCCAGTGGGGACAGGGGGTTTTGGGAAGAAAAACTGTTTTTT.

The rearrangement uses TRBV19 and TRBJ1-2; 7 nucleotides align to TRBD1. Germline V gives CDR1 LNHDA, CDR2 SQIVND (reference sequence). The CDR3 runs 15 residues. J gave up 4 bases and V 1 base, and 6 bases lay outside the gene matches. The CDR3 here is CASSIGDSRFYGYTF. The CDR3 region has the DNA TGTGCCAGTAGTATAGGGGACAGCCGCTTCTATGGCTACACCTTC.

This sequence joins TRBV6-1 and TRBJ1-2; D is undetermined. The ends were cut back, 4 bases at V and 3 bases at J, with 21 bases in the middle. Per germline, CDR1 MNHNS and CDR2 SASEGT. This CDR3 spans 17 amino acids. CDR3 loop: CASSGGLIGGSHYGYTF. The CDR3 DNA is TGTGCCAGCAGTGGGGGTTTGATAGGAGGGTCTCACTATGGCTACACCTTC.

CDR3 sequence (DNA): TGTGCCAGCAGTTCCTATACTGAAGCTTTCTTT. Protein sequence: CASSSYTEAFF. The chain is built from TRBV28 and TRBJ1-1; D remains unclear. The CDR3 is 11 amino acids. Per germline, CDR1 MDHEN and CDR2 SYDVKM. V lost 4 bases to trimming and J lost 5 bases, with 5 bases between them.

This clone was picked up one time. The chain is built from TRBV29-1 and TRBJ2-7, with D unresolved. Germline CDR1 is SQVTM and CDR2 is ANQGSEA. The CDR3 sequence is 13 residues long. The V end lost 3 bases, the J end lost 2 bases, and 11 bases lay between the germline ends. The CDR3 sequence is CSVEAGDPYEQYF. CDR3 DNA: TGCAGCGTTGAGGCTGGGGATCCCTACGAGCAGTACTTC.

J is TRBJ2-2 and V is TRBV27, with a weak D call TRBD2 (6 bases). V was shortened by 5 bases and J by 1 base, with 26 bases between the two germline ends. This CDR3 has 20 residues. Germline lookup yields CDR1 MNHEY and CDR2 SMNVEV (reference sequence). CDR3 DNA: TGTGCCAGCAGTCCCCTACCAGGAGGGTGGAACCCTCAGAACACCGGGGAGCTGTTTTTT. The encoded protein is CASSPLPGGWNPQNTGELFF.

This clone was detected only once. The J gene is TRBJ2-3, the V gene TRBV5-1; 9 bases are shared with TRBD1. With 6 bases clipped from V and 3 bases from J, the junction kept 17 bases outside the gene matches. Germline values: CDR1 SGHRS, CDR2 YFSETQ. This CDR3 contains 18 residues. The DNA of the CDR3 is TGCGCCAGCAACCTAATTCCCCCCGGGACAGGGACTACAGATACGCAGTATTTT. Amino acid sequence: CASNLIPPGTGTTDTQYF.

This chain links TRBV7-9 with TRBJ2-7; D unresolved. Germline CDR1 and CDR2: SEHNR and FQNEAQ (reference sequence). This CDR3 spans 14 amino acids. V shed 5 bases and J shed 2 bases, with 13 bases lying between them. The CDR3 DNA reads as TGTGCCAGCAGCCCGAAGATTCAACCCTACGAGCAGTACTTC. Encoded protein: CASSPKIQPYEQYF.

The chain is built from TRBV4-3 and TRBJ1-6, with D hard to call. This CDR3 contains 16 residues. V was cut by 0 bases and J by 6 bases, with 12 bases left in between. The V gene's germline CDR1 is LGHNA and CDR2 YSLEER. CDR3 sequence reads: CASSQETGSLNSPLHF. In DNA form, the CDR3 reads TGCGCCAGCAGCCAAGAAACCGGTTCCCTTAATTCACCCCTCCACTTT.

The rearrangement uses TRBV19 and TRBJ1-6; a possible D gene is TRBD1 (5 bases). V dropped 3 bases and J dropped 7 bases, with 19 bases sitting between them. The CDR3 runs 17 residues. Germline-derived CDR1 and CDR2 are LNHDA and SQIVND (reference sequence). The CDR3 nucleotides read TGTGCCAGTAGTATTGGGGGGTCTAGAGTAACGAATTCACCCCTCCACTTT. It is translated as CASSIGGSRVTNSPLHF.